This TCR beta chain appears in the sequencing data of a study of shared clonotypes between healthy human individuals. General study results and limits: The study found 4.5% to 6% of naive CD4 clonotypes shared across a few donors. Naive subsets, compared against memory subsets, generally had larger estimated richness values. The rarefaction results pointed to incomplete sorted-subset sequencing despite large depth.

Concerning this clone: Its specificity is unknown.

The CDR3 consists of 15 residues. V lost 5 bases and J lost 4, with 18 bases in between. Germline V CDR1 and CDR2: SGHRS, YFSETQ. Per the original data handling: Filtering was not the same, since immunoSEQ gave junction-only sequences without quality scores. Profiled with immunoSEQ multiplex PCR; TCRdb holds only in-frame clones, not every one. The V and J calls and the clone size are those of that table, but D and trimming were determined from the DNA. Of roughly 1,500,000 clones listed, roughly 98.5% are singletons. The V gene is TRBV5-1, the J gene TRBJ2-5; D is possibly TRBD2 (5 bases). The source is a man aged 30 to 39 in good health. The sample consisted of naive CD4+ T cells sorted from blood. Noted subset: CD45RA+ positively selected. CDR3 in DNA: TGCGCCAGCAGTTACGACGGGATTCTAGGAGAGACCCAGTACTTC. Amino acid sequence: CASSYDGILGETQYF.